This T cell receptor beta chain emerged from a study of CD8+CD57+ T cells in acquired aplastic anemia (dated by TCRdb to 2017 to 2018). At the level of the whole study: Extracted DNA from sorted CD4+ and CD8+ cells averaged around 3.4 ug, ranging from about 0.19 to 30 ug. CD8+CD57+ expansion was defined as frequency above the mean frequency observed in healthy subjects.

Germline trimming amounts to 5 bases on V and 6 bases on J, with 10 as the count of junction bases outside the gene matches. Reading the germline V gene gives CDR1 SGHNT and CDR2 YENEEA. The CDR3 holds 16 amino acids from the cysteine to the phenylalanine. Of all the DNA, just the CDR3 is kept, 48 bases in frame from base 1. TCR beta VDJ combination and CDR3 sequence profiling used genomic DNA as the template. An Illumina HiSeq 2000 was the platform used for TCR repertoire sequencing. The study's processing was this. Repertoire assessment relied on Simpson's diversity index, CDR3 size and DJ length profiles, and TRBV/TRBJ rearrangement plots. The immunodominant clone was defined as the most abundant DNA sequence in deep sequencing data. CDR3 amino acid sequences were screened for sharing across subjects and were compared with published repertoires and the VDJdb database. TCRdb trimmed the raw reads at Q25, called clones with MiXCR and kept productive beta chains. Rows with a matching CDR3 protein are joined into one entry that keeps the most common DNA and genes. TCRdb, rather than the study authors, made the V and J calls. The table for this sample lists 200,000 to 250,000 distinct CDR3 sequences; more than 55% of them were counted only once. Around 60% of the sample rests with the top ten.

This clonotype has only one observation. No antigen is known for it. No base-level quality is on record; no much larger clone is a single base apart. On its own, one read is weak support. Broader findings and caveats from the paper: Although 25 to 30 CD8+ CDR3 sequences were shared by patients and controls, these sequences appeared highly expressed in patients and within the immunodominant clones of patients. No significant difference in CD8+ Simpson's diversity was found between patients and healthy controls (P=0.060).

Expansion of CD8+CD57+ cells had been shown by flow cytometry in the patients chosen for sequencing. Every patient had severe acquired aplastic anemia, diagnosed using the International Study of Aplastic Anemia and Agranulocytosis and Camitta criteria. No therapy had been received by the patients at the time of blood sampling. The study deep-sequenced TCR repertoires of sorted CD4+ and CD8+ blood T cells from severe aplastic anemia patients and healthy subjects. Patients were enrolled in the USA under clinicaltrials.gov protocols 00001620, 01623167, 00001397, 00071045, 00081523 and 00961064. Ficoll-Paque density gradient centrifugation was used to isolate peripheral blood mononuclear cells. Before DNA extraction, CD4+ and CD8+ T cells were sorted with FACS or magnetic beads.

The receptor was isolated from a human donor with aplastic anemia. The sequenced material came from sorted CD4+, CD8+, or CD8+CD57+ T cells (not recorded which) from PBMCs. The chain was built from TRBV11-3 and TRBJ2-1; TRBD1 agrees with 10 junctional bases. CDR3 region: CASSLRRTGGGNEQFF. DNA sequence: TGTGCCAGCAGCCTTCGGAGGACAGGGGGAGGCAATGAGCAGTTCTTC.